A single sample is the source of the 28 T cell receptor beta chains below, sequenced in a study of shared clonotypes between healthy human individuals. Sequenced by immunoSEQ multiplex PCR; TCRdb stores in-frame clones only, minus some. The table shows some 1,600,000 clones, with 95% to 99% occurring only once. Input material: naive CD4+ T cells sorted from blood. The sample's subset: CD45RA+ positively selected. These receptors came from a man younger than 45 in good health.

This chain uses TRBV18 with TRBJ2-2; the D is unclear. The CDR3 runs to 14 residues. Trimming stripped 6 bases from V and 4 bases from J, with 12 bases between. The germline CDR1 and CDR2 sequences are KGHSH and LQKENI. CDR3 nucleotide sequence: TGTGCCAGCTCCGCGGTGACGAGCACCGGGGAGCTGTTTTTT. Translation: CASSAVTSTGELFF.

The CDR3 region is CAWRRLENGYTF. Written as DNA, the CDR3 is TGTGCCTGGAGACGGCTTGAAAATGGCTACACCTTC. The chain recombines TRBV30 with TRBJ1-2, with D unclear. The germline CDR1 and CDR2 sequences are GTSNPN and SVGIG (reference sequence). This CDR3 spans 12 amino acids. Trimming cost V 3 bases and J 6 bases, with 11 bases left between them.

As for this clone: The same CDR3 is also encoded by other DNA sequences in this sample. This chain uses TRBV9 with TRBJ2-1, with 9 bases identical to TRBD2. The CDR3 spans 16 residues. The J segment lost 5 bases and the V segment lost 4 bases, leaving 10 bases of the junction unmatched. Germline V gene data show CDR1 as SGDLS and CDR2 as YYNGEE. CDR3 in amino acids: CASSPRLAGGNNEQFF. In DNA form, the CDR3 reads TGTGCCAGCAGCCCCAGACTCGCGGGAGGGAACAATGAGCAGTTCTTC.

The chain combines TRBV6-6 with TRBJ1-1; 9 bases are shared with TRBD1. The germline V gene has CDR1 MNHNY and CDR2 SVGAGI (reference sequence). The CDR3 is 13 amino acids. Trimming cost V 6 bases and J 4 bases; bases outside gene matches: 3. The CDR3 bases are TGTGCCAGCAGCGACAGGGGGTCCACTGAAGCTTTCTTT. Translating it yields CASSDRGSTEAFF.

The rearrangement uses TRBV7-9 and TRBJ1-4; D might be TRBD1 (5 bases). This CDR3 comprises 14 residues. The V end lost 3 bases, the J end lost 4 bases, and 9 bases lay between the germline ends. Looked up from germline, CDR1 is SEHNR and CDR2 is FQNEAQ (reference sequence). CDR3 sequence: CASSFGTRNEKLFF. CDR3 sequence (DNA): TGTGCCAGCAGCTTTGGGACTCGTAATGAAAAACTGTTTTTT.

The chain couples TRBV4-2 to TRBJ2-1; D is ambiguous. The CDR3 spans 13 residues. Germline V CDR1 and CDR2: LGHNA, YNFKEQ. V shed 1 base and J shed 8 bases, with 9 bases lying between them. The CDR3 region is CASSQVVSHEQFF. The CDR3 DNA follows: TGTGCCAGCAGCCAAGTGGTTAGCCATGAGCAGTTCTTC.

This CDR3 reads CASTVLGGEKLFF. The CDR3 DNA reads as TGTGCCAGCACCGTCCTTGGGGGTGAAAAACTGTTTTTT. The gene calls are TRBV6-1 and TRBJ1-4; TRBD1 is a possible D gene (5 bases). CDR1 is MNHNS, CDR2 SASEGT, per germline. Trimming shortened V by 7 bases and J by 7 bases, and 13 bases separated the two germline ends. This CDR3 spans 13 amino acids.

The V call is TRBV9, the J call TRBJ1-1; possibly TRBD1 for D (6 bases). There are 17 residues in the CDR3. Trimming shortened V by 3 bases and J by 3 bases, and 21 bases separated the two germline ends. Germline-derived CDR1 and CDR2 are SGDLS and YYNGEE. The CDR3 DNA reads TGTGCCAGCAGCGCCGTAGTAGGGGGTGGAGGGGACACTGAAGCTTTCTTT. Translating gives CASSAVVGGGGDTEAFF.

The J gene is TRBJ2-1, the V gene TRBV10-2; D unresolved. Germline V CDR1 and CDR2: WSHSY, SAAADI. This CDR3 has 13 amino acids. With 8 bases removed from V and 0 bases from J, the gap between germline ends came to 8 bases. The CDR3 coding sequence is TGCGCCAGCGCGCCTAGCTCCTACAATGAGCAGTTCTTC. Translation gives CASAPSSYNEQFF.

For this clone: The sample carries other DNA sequences with the same CDR3. V is TRBV7-9 and J is TRBJ2-5, with D tentatively TRBD2 (6 bases). Germline loops: CDR1 SEHNR, CDR2 FQNEAQ (reference sequence). The CDR3 spans 13 residues. Trimming took off 5 bases at V and 2 bases at J, with 9 bases between the two ends. The CDR3 coding sequence is TGTGCCAGCAGCCCTGGGAGGCAAGAGACCCAGTACTTC. It translates to CASSPGRQETQYF.

This sequence joins TRBV27 and TRBJ2-7; TRBD1 or TRBD2 may be the D gene (5 bases each). In germline, CDR1 is MNHEY, CDR2 SMNVEV (reference sequence). The V end lost 5 bases, the J end lost 3 bases, and 17 bases lay between the germline ends. CDR3 length: 15 residues. The chain's CDR3 is CASSMPGTDLYEQYF. In DNA form, the CDR3 reads TGTGCCAGCAGTATGCCCGGGACGGACCTCTACGAGCAGTACTTC.

The CDR3 protein is CASSQNPGQEKLFF. In nucleotides, the CDR3 is TGTGCCAGCAGCCAGAACCCGGGACAGGAAAAACTGTTTTTT. The gene calls are TRBV6-5 and TRBJ1-4; 7 nucleotides match TRBD1. Germline lookup yields CDR1 MNHEY and CDR2 SVGAGI. V lost 6 bases, J lost 8 bases, and 9 bases stayed unmatched. CDR3 length equals 14 residues.

This clone was observed a few times. The rearrangement links TRBV7-2 to TRBJ1-2; D is unclear. Trimming cost V 3 bases and J 1 base, with 0 bases left between them. The CDR3 is 11 amino acids. Germline-derived CDR1 and CDR2 are SGHTA and FQGNSA. The CDR3 DNA follows: TGTGCCAGCAGCTTTAACTATGGCTACACCTTC. Encoded protein: CASSFNYGYTF.

The chain combines TRBV28 with TRBJ1-1; TRBD1 is a possible D gene (6 bases). The CDR3 length is 13 residues. Germline values: CDR1 MDHEN, CDR2 SYDVKM. V gave up 8 bases and J gave up 4 bases, with 14 bases separating them. The CDR3 DNA reads TGTGCCAGCCTACCCGGACAGACCACTGAAGCTTTCTTT. This codes for CASLPGQTTEAFF.

This clone has just one count. The J gene is TRBJ2-6, the V gene TRBV9; a weak D match, TRBD1 (6 bases). This CDR3 has 17 amino acids. Germline lookup yields CDR1 SGDLS and CDR2 YYNGEE. V was pared by 0 bases and J by 1 base, with 11 bases between. The CDR3 is CASSVGQGGSGANVLTF. CDR3 nucleotide sequence: TGTGCCAGCAGCGTAGGTCAAGGGGGTTCTGGGGCCAACGTCCTGACTTTC.

The chain joins TRBV5-4 to TRBJ2-7, with a possible D match to TRBD2 (6 bases). Germline CDR1 SGHNT, CDR2 YYREEE (reference sequence). V lost 5 bases to trimming and J lost 3 bases, with 18 bases between them. The CDR3 has 15 amino acids. The CDR3 spells CASRRDPGTIYEQYF. CDR3 sequence (DNA): TGTGCCAGCAGGCGGGATCCGGGCACTATCTACGAGCAGTACTTC.

Worth noting for this clone: Additional DNA sequences in this sample encode the identical CDR3. The chain couples TRBV18 to TRBJ2-3, with 9 nucleotides matching TRBD2. The V segment lost 2 bases and the J segment 0 bases; nucleotides outside the gene matches: 0. CDR3 length equals 15 residues. Germline V gene data show CDR1 as KGHSH and CDR2 as LQKENI. CDR3 protein: CASSPAGGSTDTQYF. CDR3 sequence (DNA): TGTGCCAGCTCACCAGCGGGAGGGAGCACAGATACGCAGTATTTT.

The V call is TRBV9, the J call TRBJ2-3; the D gene is possibly TRBD1 (6 bases). CDR1 and CDR2 from the germline V gene are SGDLS and YYNGEE. The CDR3 loop spans 16 amino acids. Trimming removed 3 bases at V and 2 bases at J, with 16 bases between. CDR3 protein: CASSAVGGPFTDTQYF. The CDR3 nucleotides are TGTGCCAGCAGCGCGGTAGGGGGACCCTTCACAGATACGCAGTATTTT.

The rearrangement uses TRBV9 and TRBJ2-1, with D perhaps assigned TRBD1 or TRBD2 (5 bases each). Germline CDR1 and CDR2: SGDLS and YYNGEE. Trimming left V 1 base short and J 6 bases short, with 20 bases between. The CDR3 has 17 amino acids. CDR3 DNA sequence: TGTGCCAGCAGCGTAACGGGACCCCCGGCAGGTGGCAATGAGCAGTTCTTC. This sequence encodes CASSVTGPPAGGNEQFF.

The genes are TRBV5-1 and TRBJ2-7, with TRBD2 identical over 7 bases. Germline-derived CDR1 and CDR2 are SGHRS and YFSETQ. J gave up 3 bases and V 0 bases, and 21 bases lay outside the gene matches. The length of the CDR3 is 20 residues. In DNA form, the CDR3 reads TGCGCCAGCAGCTTGGATTCTCGGCAGCTCCGCGGGAGAACGGTCTACGAGCAGTACTTC. Its translation: CASSLDSRQLRGRTVYEQYF. The whole variable domain, filled in from reference TRBV5-1 and TRBJ2-7, reads KAGVTQTPRYLIKTRGQQVTLSCSPISGHRSVSWYQQTPGQGLQFLFEYFSETQRNKGNFPGRFSGRQFSNSRSEMNVSTLELGDSALYLCASSLDSRQLRGRTVYEQYFGPGTRLTVT.

J is TRBJ2-7 and V is TRBV19, with TRBD2 identical over 13 bases. CDR3 length: 15 amino acids. Per the germline V gene, CDR1 is LNHDA and CDR2 is SQIVND (reference sequence). With 4 bases clipped from V and 4 bases from J, the junction kept 4 bases outside the gene matches. The CDR3 is CASSRTSGSEYEQYF. CDR3 sequence (DNA): TGTGCCAGTAGTAGGACTAGCGGGAGTGAGTACGAGCAGTACTTC.

The J gene is TRBJ1-2, the V gene TRBV2; a possible D gene is TRBD1 (6 bases). Germline CDR1 is SNHLY and CDR2 is FYNNEI. The CDR3 is 14 amino acids. V lost 4 bases and J lost 4, with 13 bases in between. The CDR3 is CASSVTTGRYGYTF. CDR3 DNA sequence: TGTGCCAGCAGTGTTACAACAGGGCGCTATGGCTACACCTTC.

Points on this clone: The junction and the germline gene differ at one end; a read error may be behind it. The chain employs TRBV30 and TRBJ2-1; 9 nucleotides line up with TRBD2. The CDR3 has 10 residues. The V gene's germline CDR1 is GTSNPN and CDR2 SVGIG (reference sequence). In nucleotides, the CDR3 is TGTGCCTGGGCCGGGACTAGCAGAATCTTC. It translates to CAWAGTSRIF.

The rearrangement links TRBV7-2 to TRBJ2-1, with D possibly being TRBD1 or TRBD2 (5 bases each). Germline-derived CDR1 and CDR2 are SGHTA and FQGNSA. Deletions cut 2 bases from V and 4 bases from J, with 21 bases between. This CDR3 has 18 residues. DNA of the CDR3: TGTGCCAGCAGCTTACCCTCCGGGGCGGCCAGTTATTACAATGAGCAGTTCTTC. This codes for CASSLPSGAASYYNEQFF.

This sequence joins TRBV5-1 and TRBJ2-2, with 13 bases lining up with TRBD2. Germline CDR1 SGHRS, CDR2 YFSETQ. V trimming: 2 bases; J trimming: 5 bases; junction bases outside the gene matches: 6. The CDR3 length is 17 residues. CDR3 DNA sequence: TGCGCCAGCAGCTTAAGACTAGCGGGAGGTGGGACCGGGGAGCTGTTTTTT. Translation: CASSLRLAGGGTGELFF.

The chain recombines TRBV28 with TRBJ2-7; 7 positions agree with TRBD1. The CDR3 is 14 residues long. V was pared by 5 bases and J by 6 bases, with 10 bases of the junction left unmatched. Germline V CDR1 and CDR2: MDHEN, SYDVKM. This chain's CDR3 is CASSAATGSREQYF. In nucleotides, the CDR3 is TGTGCCAGCAGTGCGGCGACAGGGTCGCGCGAGCAGTACTTC.

The V gene is TRBV5-4, the J gene TRBJ1-1, with D unresolved. This CDR3 has 14 residues. Trimming took off 0 bases at V and 5 bases at J, with 11 bases between the two ends. CDR1 SGHNT and CDR2 YYREEE come from the germline V gene (reference sequence). DNA of the CDR3: TGTGCCAGCAGCTTGGGAGGCCCAGGTACTGAAGCTTTCTTT. Translating gives CASSLGGPGTEAFF.

The chain joins TRBV28 to TRBJ2-7; no firm D call. The CDR3 runs to 12 residues. CDR1 is MDHEN, CDR2 SYDVKM, per germline. V lost 7 bases, J lost 7 bases, and 14 bases lay in between. The CDR3 coding sequence is TGTGCCAGCACCGAGGTCCTAGAGGAGCAGTACTTC. Amino acids: CASTEVLEEQYF.